This TCR beta chain was sequenced in a study of shared clonotypes between healthy human individuals. Trimming pared 1 base from V and 9 bases from J, leaving 16 bases between. CDR1 SGHTA and CDR2 FQGNSA come from the germline V gene. The CDR3 is 14 amino acids. Donors comprised healthy HIV-negative adults lacking recent acute infections or vaccinations. A CD45RA+ naive subset and a CD45RA-negative memory subset were split from CD4+ cells. This clone was observed once. In the sorted-subset replicate PCRs, 150 to 250 ng DNA, tens of thousands of T cell genomes, was used. Profiling relied on immunoSEQ multiplex PCR, and the TCRdb table lists in-frame clones only, not all of them. The data show approximately 1.5 million clones, with 95% to 99% seen just once and approximately 0.44% held by the top ten.

The chain joins TRBV7-2 to TRBJ2-7; D is undetermined. The specimen was naive CD4+ T cells sorted from blood. Sample subset: CD45RA+ positively selected. The origin of this receptor is a man aged 25-45 years in good health. The CDR3 loop is CASSLGPVASGQYF. The CDR3 region has the DNA TGTGCCAGCAGCTTAGGCCCGGTGGCCTCCGGGCAGTACTTC.